The clone carrying this TCR beta chain has at least ten counts. Antigen: not known. The sample comes from a study of regulatory T cells in long-lasting Graves disease. The time point is: persistent/refractory GD, antithyroid drugs over 5 years with positive TRAb. TCR sequences were obtained from RNA taken from PBMCs. An endocrinology department in Xi'an, China, supplied the patients. The CDR3 runs to 11 residues. The V gene lost 6 bases and the J gene lost 7 bases, with 10 bases spanning the gap. From germline, CDR1 is MDHEN and CDR2 SYDVKM. Combining iRepertoire HTBI primers with Arm-PCR of CDR3 regions, the authors built TCR beta libraries. Per the original data handling: The study identified about 60 TRBV and about 13 TRBJ segments across samples. TCRdb re-derived calls from the multiplex PCR reads in MiXCR, one entry per CDR3 protein. The V and J calls reflect TCRdb's pipeline rather than the authors' work. The sample lists around 450,000 distinct CDR3 sequences, approximately 21% seen once, with around 7% in the top ten.

Study results and limitations: The number of shared public clonotypes was higher in persistent patients (approximately 2,500) than new patients (over 900). Accuracy was perhaps lowered by the small sample size.

The sequence was obtained from a female donor with Graves disease. The chain uses TRBV28 and TRBJ2-7; D is uncertain. The sequenced sample was peripheral blood mononuclear cells (PBMCs), obtained when the disease was refractory, from a patient treated with antithyroid drugs. CDR3 in amino acids: CASRTWEEQYF. The CDR3 bases are TGTGCCAGCAGGACCTGGGAAGAGCAGTACTTC.